Here is one TCR beta chain with its context. Profiled with immunoSEQ multiplex PCR; TCRdb holds only in-frame clones, not every one. The data show 150,000 to 180,000 clones, with under 90% seen just once and under 0.75% held by the top ten. These data originate in a study of blood T cell repertoires in COVID-19. Looking at the study overall: T cells, B-cell-depleted T cells, or PBMCs provided the cDNA or gDNA that served as material.

The receptor comes from a man aged 55 to 70 with acute or convalescent COVID-19. The sample consisted of peripheral blood.

CDR3 region: CASTAGTGSSYEQYF. The CDR3 DNA sequence: TGTGCCAGCACCGCCGGGACAGGGTCCTCCTACGAGCAGTACTTC. V is TRBV9 and J is TRBJ2-7; TRBD1 aligns across 9 bases. The CDR3 length is 15 residues. J gave up 0 bases and V 6 bases, and 7 bases lay outside the gene matches. Germline CDR1 SGDLS, CDR2 YYNGEE.